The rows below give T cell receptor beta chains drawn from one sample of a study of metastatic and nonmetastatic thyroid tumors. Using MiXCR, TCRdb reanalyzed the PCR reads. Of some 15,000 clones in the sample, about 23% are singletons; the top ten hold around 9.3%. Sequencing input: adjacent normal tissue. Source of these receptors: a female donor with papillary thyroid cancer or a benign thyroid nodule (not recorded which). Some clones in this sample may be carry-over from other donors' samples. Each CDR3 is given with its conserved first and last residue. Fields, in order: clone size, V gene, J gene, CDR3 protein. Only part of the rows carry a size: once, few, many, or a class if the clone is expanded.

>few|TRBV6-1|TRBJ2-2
CASSEGQGNTGELFF
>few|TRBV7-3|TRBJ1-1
CASSLQQGSTEAFF
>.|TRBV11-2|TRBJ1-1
CASSLVGYEAFF
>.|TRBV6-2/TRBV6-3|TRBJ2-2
CASLLGGLRAVLRAGELFF
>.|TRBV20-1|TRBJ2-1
CSFFGSSYNEQFF
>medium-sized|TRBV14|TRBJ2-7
CASSQTSGISYEQYF
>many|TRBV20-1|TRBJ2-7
CSARDRREPRTTEQYF
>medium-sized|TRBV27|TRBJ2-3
CASSLSGSGMTDTQYF
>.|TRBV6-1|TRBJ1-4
CASSGYFGTTTNEKLFF
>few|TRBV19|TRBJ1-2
CASSIPDSHSYGYTF
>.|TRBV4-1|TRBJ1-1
CASSQDQSPAFF
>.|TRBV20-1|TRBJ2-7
CSARDARQWGAYF
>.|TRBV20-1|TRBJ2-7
CSAKTSGSAYEQYF
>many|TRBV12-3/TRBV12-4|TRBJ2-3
CASKDSGSGDTQYF
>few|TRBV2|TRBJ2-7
CASSEASGRSYEQYF
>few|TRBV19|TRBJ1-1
CASSYRGEGTEAFF
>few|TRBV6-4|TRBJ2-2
CASSRSGEGMNTGELFF
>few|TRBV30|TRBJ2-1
CAWSYDGNNEQFF
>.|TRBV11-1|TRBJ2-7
CASSFAGDGVPTYEQYF
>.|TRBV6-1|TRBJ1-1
CAAGGPMNTEAFF
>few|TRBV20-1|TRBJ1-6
CSAMLGRNSPLHF
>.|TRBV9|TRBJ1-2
CASRDEEVGYTF
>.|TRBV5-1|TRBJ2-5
CASSLAMAGKETQYF
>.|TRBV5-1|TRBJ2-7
CASRSTPGTVSYEQYF
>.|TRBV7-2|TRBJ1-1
CASSLATGGARTEAFF
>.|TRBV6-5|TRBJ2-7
CAISLGWPHSYEQYF
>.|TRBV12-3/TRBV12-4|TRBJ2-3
CASSLADTDTQYF
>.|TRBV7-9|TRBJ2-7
CASSQLRQGELGQYF